This TCR beta chain was obtained from a study of shared clonotypes between healthy human individuals. Study observations and caveats: Naive CD4 clonotypes overlapped across a few donors at around 4.7%.

An even split of each subset's genomic DNA across several immunoSEQ plates was performed. Original processing notes: Filtering of immunoSEQ junctional sequences could not match full-length read filtering. Some clones are missing from TCRdb's copy, which holds only in-frame ones; the method was immunoSEQ multiplex PCR. That table furnishes V, J and clone size, whereas the DNA furnished D and trimming. The sample lists 2,100,000 or so clones; 90% to 97% were seen once. The CDR3 contains 15 residues. Germline V gene lookup returns CDR1 SGHTA and CDR2 FQGNSA. V was shortened by 1 base and J by 1 base, with 10 bases between the two germline ends. With regard to this clone: Its antigen remains unidentified. The identical CDR3 is also encoded by other nucleotide sequences in the sample.

J is TRBJ1-1 and V is TRBV7-2, with unresolved D. The sequencing sample was made of naive CD4+ T cells sorted from blood. Subset reported: CD45RA+ positively selected. The source of this sequence is a man aged 18-30 years in good health. CDR3 loop: CASSLGGGKNTEAFF. CDR3 coding DNA: TGTGCCAGCAGCTTAGGAGGAGGGAAGAACACTGAAGCTTTCTTT.